These 17 T cell receptor beta chains came from one sample sequenced in a study of T-cell memory formation after mild COVID-19. TCRdb processed the 5' RACE reads anew with MiXCR; each CDR3 protein has one entry. The sample lists 200,000 to 300,000 distinct CDR3 sequences, 9.4% occurring once. Sequenced input: PBMCs or a T cell subset sorted from them (not recorded which). Source of these receptors: a man younger than 35 who had mild COVID-19 (a few samples of this study predate the infection). Cell type and time point are not known.

This clonotype has only a few counts. V and J are TRBV24-1 and TRBJ2-2; D ambiguous. CDR3 length equals 14 residues. V gave up 5 bases and J gave up 4 bases, with 10 bases separating them. Germline CDR1 KGHDR, CDR2 SFDVKD. CDR3 in DNA: TGTGCCACCAGTGGATCGGGTCGCACCGGGGAGCTGTTTTTT. This gives the protein CATSGSGRTGELFF.

The chain uses TRBV9 and TRBJ2-1, with 13 bases that match TRBD2. The CDR3 is 15 residues long. The trim removed 3 bases at V and 10 bases at J, leaving 7 bases unmatched. CDR1 and CDR2 from the germline V gene are SGDLS and YYNGEE. The CDR3 nucleotides are TGTGCCAGCAGCGGCTCCGGGACTAGCGGGGACGAGCAGTTCTTC. This translates into CASSGSGTSGDEQFF. The whole variable domain, remainder taken from reference TRBV9 and TRBJ2-1, is DSGVTQTPKHLITATGQRVTLRCSPRSGDLSVYWYQQSLDQGLQFLIQYYNGEERAKGNILERFSAQQFPDLHSELNLSSLELGDSALYFCASSGSGTSGDEQFFGPGTRLTVL.

The sample holds a few counts of this clonotype. This chain uses TRBV6-5 with TRBJ2-7; tentative D call: TRBD2 (7 bases). The CDR3 covers 15 residues. Trimming cost V 2 bases and J 1 base, with 12 bases left between them. Germline V lookup: CDR1 MNHEY, CDR2 SVGAGI. The CDR3 region is CASSYGGGRSYEQYF. The CDR3 nucleotides read TGTGCCAGCAGTTACGGGGGGGGCAGATCCTACGAGCAGTACTTC.

This clonotype has only a few counts. This chain uses TRBV4-2 with TRBJ1-5; D gene uncertain. The germline V and J ends were trimmed by 1 base and 4 bases, with 11 bases remaining between them. The CDR3 totals 15 residues. The germline CDR1 and CDR2 sequences are LGHNA and YNFKEQ. The CDR3: CASSQALAGNQPQHF. The CDR3, as DNA: TGTGCCAGCAGCCAAGCTTTGGCCGGGAATCAGCCCCAGCATTTT.

To note about this clonotype: The junction differs from germline at one of its ends, possibly a read error. The rearrangement uses TRBV12-3 or TRBV12-4 and TRBJ2-4, with D maybe TRBD1 (6 bases). The CDR3 sequence is 12 residues long. This CDR3 is CASSLGGLAQYF. In DNA, the CDR3 is TGTGCCAGCAGCTTAGGGGGTCTAGCTCAGTACTTC.

The table lists this clonotype with a few counts. The chain combines TRBV5-1 with TRBJ1-1, with D tentatively TRBD1 (5 bases). The CDR3 extends over 15 amino acids. V was cut by 1 base and J by 1 base, with 11 bases left in between. CDR1 SGHRS and CDR2 YFSETQ come from the germline V gene. The CDR3 is CASSLSGHSNTEAFF. CDR3 DNA sequence: TGCGCCAGCAGCTTGTCCGGACACTCGAACACTGAAGCTTTCTTT. Full variable domain (outside the CDR3, taken from reference TRBV5-1 and TRBJ1-1): KAGVTQTPRYLIKTRGQQVTLSCSPISGHRSVSWYQQTPGQGLQFLFEYFSETQRNKGNFPGRFSGRQFSNSRSEMNVSTLELGDSALYLCASSLSGHSNTEAFFGQGTRLTVV.

The chain carries TRBV9 and TRBJ2-7; 8 bases fit TRBD2. The junction had 15 bases not matched to a gene; V was cut back by 4 bases and J by 0 bases. This CDR3 region has 18 residues. CDR1 is SGDLS and CDR2 is YYNGEE in the germline V gene. In DNA, the CDR3 is TGTGCCAGCAGCCCCAGACCCTTACTAGCGGCAGACTCCTACGAGCAGTACTTC. It is translated as CASSPRPLLAADSYEQYF.

This clonotype was seen a handful of times. V and J are TRBV5-1 and TRBJ2-3, with TRBD1 matching over 7 bases. The trim removed 2 bases at V and 4 bases at J, leaving 4 bases unmatched. The CDR3 spans 14 residues. The germline V gene encodes CDR1 SGHRS and CDR2 YFSETQ. The CDR3 DNA reads TGCGCCAGCAGCTTAGGGGGCCATGCAGATACGCAGTATTTT. It encodes CASSLGGHADTQYF.

The CDR3 loop reads CSARTGPPNYGYTF. CDR3 DNA sequence: TGCAGTGCCCGCACCGGACCTCCTAACTATGGCTACACCTTC. The rearrangement uses TRBV20-1 and TRBJ1-2; D call uncertain. Germline V gives CDR1 DFQATT, CDR2 SNEGSKA (reference sequence). V lost 6 bases to trimming and J lost 0 bases, with 14 bases between them. CDR3 length equals 14 residues.

This clonotype was observed a handful of times. The chain has TRBV7-2 and TRBJ1-3; D possibly corresponds to TRBD1 (5 bases). The CDR3 totals 12 residues. Germline CDR1 reads SGHTA; CDR2 reads FQGNSA. Trimming stripped 1 base from V and 8 bases from J, with 6 bases between. The DNA for the CDR3 is TGTGCCAGCAGCTTAGTGGGGGACACCATATATTTT. This translates into CASSLVGDTIYF.

The rearrangement links TRBV20-1 to TRBJ1-1, with D possibly being TRBD1 (5 bases). This CDR3 has 10 residues. With 7 bases removed from V and 9 bases from J, the gap between germline ends came to 12 bases. Germline V gene lookup returns CDR1 DFQATT and CDR2 SNEGSKA (reference sequence). The CDR3 region is CSVIRQKAFF. CDR3 bases: TGCAGTGTAATCCGACAGAAAGCTTTCTTT.

This clonotype was counted between two and nine times. Here the CDR3 DNA reads TGTGCCAGCAGCCGCGTGGCCACCTCCCCGGGCATGACAAATGGCTACACCTTC. Translating it yields CASSRVATSPGMTNGYTF. The V gene is TRBV5-5, the J gene TRBJ1-2; D remains unclear. V gave up 4 bases and J gave up 6 bases, with 28 bases separating them. This CDR3 has 18 residues. Germline V CDR1 and CDR2: SGHKS, YYEKEE (reference sequence).

This clonotype was picked up one time. The genes are TRBV5-1 and TRBJ2-5; possibly TRBD1 for D (6 bases). The CDR3 length is 14 residues. Germline-derived CDR1 and CDR2 are SGHRS and YFSETQ. Trimming cost V 3 bases and J 4 bases, with 13 bases left between them. The CDR3 reads CASSSGQGRETQYF. The CDR3 coding sequence is TGCGCCAGCAGCTCCGGGCAGGGGAGAGAGACCCAGTACTTC.

The rearrangement joins TRBV19 to TRBJ2-7; 8 positions agree with TRBD1. Germline V gene data show CDR1 as LNHDA and CDR2 as SQIVND (reference sequence). V gave up 2 bases and J gave up 6 bases; unmatched junction bases: 6. There are 14 residues in the CDR3. The DNA of the CDR3 is TGTGCCAGTAGTATAAGGCAGGGGGCGGTCGAGCAGTACTTC. Amino acids: CASSIRQGAVEQYF.

V and J are TRBV20-1 and TRBJ2-5, with 11 bases that match TRBD2. V gave up 7 bases and J gave up 2 bases; unmatched junction bases: 9. The CDR3 length is 15 residues. Per the germline V gene, CDR1 is DFQATT and CDR2 is SNEGSKA (reference sequence). The CDR3 spells CSGSLAGGSQETQYF. The CDR3 DNA follows: TGCAGTGGTTCTCTAGCGGGGGGCTCACAAGAGACCCAGTACTTC.

The chain recombines TRBV20-1 with TRBJ1-2, with no clear D. This CDR3 comprises 15 residues. V shed 6 bases and J shed 0 bases, with 17 bases lying between them. Germline loops: CDR1 DFQATT, CDR2 SNEGSKA (reference sequence). The CDR3 here is CSATPFGRSNYGYTF. CDR3 nucleotides: TGCAGTGCAACCCCATTCGGACGCTCTAACTATGGCTACACCTTC.

This clonotype was seen at least ten times. The rearrangement uses TRBV24-1 and TRBJ2-1, with TRBD2 as a possible D gene (6 bases). From germline, CDR1 is KGHDR and CDR2 SFDVKD. The CDR3 is 15 amino acids. V lost 8 bases and J lost 12, with 25 bases in between. The CDR3 loop reads CATMGGGPGKRVQFF. The DNA for the CDR3 is TGTGCCACCATGGGGGGTGGCCCGGGAAAGAGGGTGCAGTTCTTC.